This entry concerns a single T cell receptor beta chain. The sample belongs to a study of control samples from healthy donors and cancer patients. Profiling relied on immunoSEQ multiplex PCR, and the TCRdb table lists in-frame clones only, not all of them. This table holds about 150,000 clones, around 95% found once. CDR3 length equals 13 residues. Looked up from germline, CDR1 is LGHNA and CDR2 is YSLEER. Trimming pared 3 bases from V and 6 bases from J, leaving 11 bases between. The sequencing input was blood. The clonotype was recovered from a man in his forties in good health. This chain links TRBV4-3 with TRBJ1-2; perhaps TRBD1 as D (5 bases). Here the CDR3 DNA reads TGCGCCAGCAGCCAGGGACGGTTACATGGCTACACCTTC. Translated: CASSQGRLHGYTF.